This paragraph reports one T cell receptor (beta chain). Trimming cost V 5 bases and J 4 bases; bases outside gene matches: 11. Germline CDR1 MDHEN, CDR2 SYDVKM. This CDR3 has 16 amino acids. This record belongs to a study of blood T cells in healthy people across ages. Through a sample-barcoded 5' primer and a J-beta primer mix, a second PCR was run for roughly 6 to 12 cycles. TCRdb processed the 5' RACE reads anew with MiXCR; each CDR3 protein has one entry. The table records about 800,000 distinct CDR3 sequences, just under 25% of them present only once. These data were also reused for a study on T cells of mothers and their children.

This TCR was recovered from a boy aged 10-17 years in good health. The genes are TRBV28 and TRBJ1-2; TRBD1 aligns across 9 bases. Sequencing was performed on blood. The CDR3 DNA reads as TGTGCCAGCAGTCTACAGATCGGGACAGGGTTCTATGGCTACACCTTC. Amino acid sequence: CASSLQIGTGFYGYTF.